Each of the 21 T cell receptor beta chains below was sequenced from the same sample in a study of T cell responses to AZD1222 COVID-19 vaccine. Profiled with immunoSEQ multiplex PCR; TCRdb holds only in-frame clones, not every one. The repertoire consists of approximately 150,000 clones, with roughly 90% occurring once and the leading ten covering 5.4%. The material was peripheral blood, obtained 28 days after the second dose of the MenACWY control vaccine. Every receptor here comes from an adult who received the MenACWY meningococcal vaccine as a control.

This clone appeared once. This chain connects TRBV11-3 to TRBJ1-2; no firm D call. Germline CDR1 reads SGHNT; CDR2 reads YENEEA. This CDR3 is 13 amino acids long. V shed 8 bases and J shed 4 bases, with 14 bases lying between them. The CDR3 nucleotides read TGTGCCAGCGGTGATGCCGCCGCCTATGGCTACACCTTC. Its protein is CASGDAAAYGYTF.

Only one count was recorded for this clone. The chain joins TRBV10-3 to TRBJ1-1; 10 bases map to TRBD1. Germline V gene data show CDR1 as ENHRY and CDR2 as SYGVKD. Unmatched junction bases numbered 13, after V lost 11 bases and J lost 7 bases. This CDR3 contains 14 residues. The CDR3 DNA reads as TGTGCCGTCAAGTGGACAGGGGGTAAAAGTGAAGCTTTCTTT. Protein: CAVKWTGGKSEAFF.

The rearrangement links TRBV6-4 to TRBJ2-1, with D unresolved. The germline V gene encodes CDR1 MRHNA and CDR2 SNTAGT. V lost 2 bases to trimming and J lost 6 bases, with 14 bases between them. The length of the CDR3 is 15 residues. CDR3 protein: CASSDAILAVNEQFF. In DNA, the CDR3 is TGTGCCAGCAGTGACGCGATCTTGGCGGTCAATGAGCAGTTCTTC.

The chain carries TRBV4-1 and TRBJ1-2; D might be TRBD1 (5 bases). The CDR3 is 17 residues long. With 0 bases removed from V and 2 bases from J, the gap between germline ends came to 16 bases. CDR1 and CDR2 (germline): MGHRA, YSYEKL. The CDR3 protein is CASSQDSERGGNYGYTF. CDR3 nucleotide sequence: TGCGCCAGCAGCCAAGATTCGGAACGGGGGGGAAACTATGGCTACACCTTC.

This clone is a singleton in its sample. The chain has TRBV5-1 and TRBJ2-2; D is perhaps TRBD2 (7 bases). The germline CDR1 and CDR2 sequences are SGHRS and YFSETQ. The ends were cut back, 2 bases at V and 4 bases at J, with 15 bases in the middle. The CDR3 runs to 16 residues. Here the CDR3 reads CASSLYSGEGTGELFF. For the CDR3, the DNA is TGCGCCAGCAGCTTATACTCAGGGGAGGGCACCGGGGAGCTGTTTTTT.

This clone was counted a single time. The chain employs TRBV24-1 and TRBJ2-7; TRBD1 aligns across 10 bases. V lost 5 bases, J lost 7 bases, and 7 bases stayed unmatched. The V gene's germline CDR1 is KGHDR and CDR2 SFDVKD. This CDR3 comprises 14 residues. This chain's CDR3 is CATSARQGAPEQYF. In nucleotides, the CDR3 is TGTGCCACCAGTGCGAGACAGGGGGCGCCTGAGCAGTACTTC.

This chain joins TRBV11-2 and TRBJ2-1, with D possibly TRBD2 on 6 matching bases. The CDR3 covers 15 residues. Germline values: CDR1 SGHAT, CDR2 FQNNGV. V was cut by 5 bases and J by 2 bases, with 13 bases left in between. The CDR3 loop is CASSPGGAAYNEQFF. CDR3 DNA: TGTGCCAGCAGCCCAGGAGGGGCCGCCTACAATGAGCAGTTCTTC.

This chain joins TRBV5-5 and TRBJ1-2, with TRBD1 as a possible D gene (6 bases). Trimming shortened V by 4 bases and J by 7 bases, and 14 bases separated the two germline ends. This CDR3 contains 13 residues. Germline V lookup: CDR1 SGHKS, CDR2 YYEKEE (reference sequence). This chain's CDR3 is CASSSRGDGGYTF. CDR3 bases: TGTGCCAGCAGCAGCAGGGGAGATGGTGGCTACACCTTC.

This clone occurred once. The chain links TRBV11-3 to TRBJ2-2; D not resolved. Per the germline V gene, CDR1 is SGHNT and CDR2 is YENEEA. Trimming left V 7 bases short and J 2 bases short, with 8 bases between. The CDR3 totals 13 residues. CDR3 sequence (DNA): TGTGCCAGCACCTGGGGAAACACCGGGGAGCTGTTTTTT. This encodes CASTWGNTGELFF. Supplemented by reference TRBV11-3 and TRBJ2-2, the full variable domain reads EAGVVQSPRYKIIEKKQPVAFWCNPISGHNTLYWYLQNLGQGPELLIRYENEEAVDDSQLPKDRFSAERLKGVDSTLKIQPAELGDSAVYLCASTWGNTGELFFGEGSRLTVL.

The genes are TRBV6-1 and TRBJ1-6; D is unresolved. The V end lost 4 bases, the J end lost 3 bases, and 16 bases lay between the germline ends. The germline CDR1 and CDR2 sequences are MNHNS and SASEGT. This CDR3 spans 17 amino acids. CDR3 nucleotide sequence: TGTGCCAGCAGTGCCGGTCGCAGTCGAGTCTATAATTCACCCCTCCACTTT. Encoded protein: CASSAGRSRVYNSPLHF.

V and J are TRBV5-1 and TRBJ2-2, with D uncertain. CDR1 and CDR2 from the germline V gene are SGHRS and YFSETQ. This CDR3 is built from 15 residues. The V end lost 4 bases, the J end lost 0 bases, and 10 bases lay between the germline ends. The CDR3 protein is CASSTAHPNTGELFF. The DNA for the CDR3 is TGCGCCAGCAGCACCGCGCACCCGAACACCGGGGAGCTGTTTTTT.

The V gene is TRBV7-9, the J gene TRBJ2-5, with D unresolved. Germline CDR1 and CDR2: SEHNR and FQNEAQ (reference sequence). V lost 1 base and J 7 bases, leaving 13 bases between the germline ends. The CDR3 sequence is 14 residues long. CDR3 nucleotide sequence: TGTGCCAGCAGCTTAGAGGGTAGGCCTTGGACCCAGTACTTC. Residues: CASSLEGRPWTQYF.

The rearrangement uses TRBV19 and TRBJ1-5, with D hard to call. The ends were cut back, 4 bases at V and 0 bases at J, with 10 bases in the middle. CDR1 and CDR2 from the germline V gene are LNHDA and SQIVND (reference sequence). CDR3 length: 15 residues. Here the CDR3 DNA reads TGTGCCAGTAGTAGCACCCCAAGTAGCAATCAGCCCCAGCATTTT. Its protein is CASSSTPSSNQPQHF.

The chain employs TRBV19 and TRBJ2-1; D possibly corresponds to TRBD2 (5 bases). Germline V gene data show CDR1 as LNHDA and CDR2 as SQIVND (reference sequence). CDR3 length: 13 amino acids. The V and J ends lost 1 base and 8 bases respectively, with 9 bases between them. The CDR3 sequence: CASSIARVHEQFF. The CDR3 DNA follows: TGTGCCAGTAGTATAGCGAGGGTCCATGAGCAGTTCTTC.

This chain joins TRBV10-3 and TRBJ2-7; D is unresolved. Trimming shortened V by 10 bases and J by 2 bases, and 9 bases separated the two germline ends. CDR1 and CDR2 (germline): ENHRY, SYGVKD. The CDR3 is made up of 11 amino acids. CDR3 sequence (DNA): TGTGCCAGTCACAGCGCCTACGAGCAGTACTTC. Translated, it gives CASHSAYEQYF.

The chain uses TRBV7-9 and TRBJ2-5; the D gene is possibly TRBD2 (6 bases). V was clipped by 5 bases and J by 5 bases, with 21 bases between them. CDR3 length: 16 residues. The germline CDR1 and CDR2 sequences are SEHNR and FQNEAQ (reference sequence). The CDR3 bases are TGTGCCAGCAGCGTAAATACCGGGACTCTGAAGGAGACCCAGTACTTC. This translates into CASSVNTGTLKETQYF.

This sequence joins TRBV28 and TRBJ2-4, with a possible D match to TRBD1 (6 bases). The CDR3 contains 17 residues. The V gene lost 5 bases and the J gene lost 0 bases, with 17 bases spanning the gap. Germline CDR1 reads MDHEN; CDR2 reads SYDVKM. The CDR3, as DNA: TGTGCCAGCAGTCCAGCTGACAGGCTACTAGCCAAAAACATTCAGTACTTC. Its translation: CASSPADRLLAKNIQYF.

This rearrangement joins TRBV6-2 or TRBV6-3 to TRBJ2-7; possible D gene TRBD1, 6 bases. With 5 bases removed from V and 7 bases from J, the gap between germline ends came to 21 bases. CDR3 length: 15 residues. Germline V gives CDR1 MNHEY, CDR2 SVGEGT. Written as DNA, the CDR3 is TGTGCCAGCAGTACCCGCGGCGCAAAGGGGGAGGAGCAGTACTTC. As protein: CASSTRGAKGEEQYF.

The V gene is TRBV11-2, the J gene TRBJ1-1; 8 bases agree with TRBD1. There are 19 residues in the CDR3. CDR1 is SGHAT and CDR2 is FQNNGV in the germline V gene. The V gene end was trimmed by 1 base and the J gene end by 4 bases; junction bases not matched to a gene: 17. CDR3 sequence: CASSLATRRLGTGSTEAFF. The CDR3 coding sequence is TGTGCCAGCAGCTTAGCAACCCGAAGACTCGGGACAGGTAGCACTGAAGCTTTCTTT.

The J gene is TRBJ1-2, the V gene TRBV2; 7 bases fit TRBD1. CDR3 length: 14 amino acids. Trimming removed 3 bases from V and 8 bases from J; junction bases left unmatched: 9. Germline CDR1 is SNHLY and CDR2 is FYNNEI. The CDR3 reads CASSDSRGIRGYTF. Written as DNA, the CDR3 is TGTGCCAGCAGTGATTCCAGGGGGATTAGGGGCTACACCTTC. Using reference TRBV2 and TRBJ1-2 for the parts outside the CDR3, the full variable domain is EPEVTQTPSHQVTQMGQEVILRCVPISNHLYFYWYRQILGQKVEFLVSFYNNEISEKSEIFDDQFSVERPDGSNFTLKIRSTKLEDSAMYFCASSDSRGIRGYTFGSGTRLTVV.

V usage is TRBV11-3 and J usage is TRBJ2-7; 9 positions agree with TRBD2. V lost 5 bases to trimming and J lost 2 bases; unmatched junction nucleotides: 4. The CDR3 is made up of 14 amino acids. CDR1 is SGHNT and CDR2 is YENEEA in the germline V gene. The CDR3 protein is CASSLTSGAYEQYF. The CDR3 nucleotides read TGTGCCAGCAGCCTGACTAGCGGAGCCTACGAGCAGTACTTC.